This T cell receptor beta chain was identified in a study of OX40 agonist ivuxolimab in advanced cancers. Turning to the study itself: It was ivuxolimab, an agonistic anti-OX40 (CD134) antibody, that patients were treated with. Patients treated during dose escalation were battling hepatocellular carcinoma, melanoma, renal cell or head and neck cancer.

The study's findings and limits: Clones of CD4+ and CD8+ blood T cells grew by week 6 at doses of 0.1 to 3.0 mg/kg. With doses of 0.1-3.0 mg/kg, partial responders showed among the lowest clonal expansion.

The method was immunoSEQ multiplex PCR; TCRdb's version includes in-frame clones alone and lacks a portion of them. The sample lists roughly 80,000 clones, 85% occurring once. CDR3 length: 16 amino acids. Germline V CDR1 and CDR2: SGHTA, FQGNSA. V lost 3 bases and J 2 bases, leaving 16 bases between the germline ends. Regarding this clone: Its antigen is not identified.

The sequencing here drew on CD4+ or CD8+ T cells sorted from blood, taken in a trial of the OX40 agonist ivuxolimab. The V call is TRBV7-2, the J call TRBJ2-5; a possible D gene is TRBD1 (5 bases). The sequence came from an adult with an advanced solid tumor such as melanoma, head and neck, liver or kidney cancer. The CDR3 sequence is CASSLAGPRQQETQYF. For the CDR3, the DNA is TGTGCCAGCAGCTTGGCAGGGCCGCGACAGCAAGAGACCCAGTACTTC. The full variable domain, in which reference TRBV7-2 and TRBJ2-5 provide the parts outside the CDR3, is GAGVSQSPSNKVTEKGKDVELRCDPISGHTALYWYRQSLGQGLEFLIYFQGNSAPDKSGLPSDRFSAERTGGSVSTLTIQRTQQEDSAVYLCASSLAGPRQQETQYFGPGTRLLVL.